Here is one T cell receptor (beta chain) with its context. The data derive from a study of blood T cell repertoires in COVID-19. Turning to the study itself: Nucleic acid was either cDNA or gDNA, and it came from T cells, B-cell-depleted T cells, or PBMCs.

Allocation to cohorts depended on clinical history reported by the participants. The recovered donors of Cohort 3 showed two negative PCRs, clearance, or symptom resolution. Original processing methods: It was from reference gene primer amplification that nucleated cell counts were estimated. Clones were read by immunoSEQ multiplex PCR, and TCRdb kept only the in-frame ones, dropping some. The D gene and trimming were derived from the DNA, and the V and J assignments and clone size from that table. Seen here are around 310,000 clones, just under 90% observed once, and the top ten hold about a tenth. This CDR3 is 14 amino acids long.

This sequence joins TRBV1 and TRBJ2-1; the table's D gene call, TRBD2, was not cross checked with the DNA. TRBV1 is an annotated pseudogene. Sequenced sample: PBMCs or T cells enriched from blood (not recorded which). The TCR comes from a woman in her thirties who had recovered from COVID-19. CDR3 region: CTSSQNPGLLEQFF. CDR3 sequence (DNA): TGCACCAGCAGCCAAAACCCCGGACTCCTTGAGCAGTTCTTC.